This T cell receptor beta chain stems from a study of blood T cell repertoires in COVID-19. Study background: From the United States, Italy and Spain came samples of acute and convalescent COVID-19. Sample material is recorded as cDNA or gDNA derived from T cells, B-cell-depleted T cells, or PBMCs.

This clone occurred a few times. Original processing notes: How many nucleated cells were present was estimated from reference gene primer amplification. The table came from immunoSEQ multiplex PCR; TCRdb's copy has only in-frame clones and leaves some out. That table gives V, J and clone size, and the DNA gave D and trimming. Altogether about 140,000 clones are present, roughly 85% being singletons, with the ten largest covering 3% to 4.5%. Germline V gene data show CDR1 as MNHEY and CDR2 as SMNVEV (reference sequence). CDR3 length: 19 amino acids. V trimming: 5 bases; J trimming: 0 bases; junction bases outside the gene matches: 15.

V gene TRBV27 combines with J gene TRBJ2-7, with 11 bases matching TRBD2. The sequencing sample was made of peripheral blood. This receptor was taken from a man between 60 and 70 years old with acute or convalescent COVID-19. The CDR3 here is CASSARLAGIQRASYEQYF. CDR3 nucleotide sequence: TGTGCCAGCAGTGCGCGACTAGCGGGAATCCAAAGAGCCTCCTACGAGCAGTACTTC.